One sample yielded the 31 T cell receptor beta chains listed below, sequenced in a study of blood T cell repertoires in COVID-19. Only in-frame clones appear in the TCRdb table, and some are missing; sequencing was by immunoSEQ multiplex PCR. The sample lists around 200,000 clones; 75% to 85% were seen once. The specimen sequenced was peripheral blood. These receptor sequences come from a woman in her 30s with COVID-19, enrolled during active disease.

This clone was recorded only once. The chain recombines TRBV6-6 with TRBJ2-3, with a tentative D call TRBD1 (5 bases). Germline V CDR1 and CDR2: MNHNY, SVGAGI (reference sequence). V dropped 2 bases and J dropped 0 bases, with 9 bases sitting between them. The CDR3 totals 15 residues. CDR3 in amino acids: CASSYQGRSTDTQYF. The CDR3 coding sequence is TGTGCCAGCAGTTACCAGGGCCGGAGCACAGATACGCAGTATTTT.

On this clone itself: Other nucleotide sequences in the sample specify the same CDR3. CDR3: CASSTRQGYGYTF. The CDR3 nucleotides read TGTGCCAGTAGTACAAGACAGGGCTATGGCTACACCTTC. The V and J genes are TRBV19 and TRBJ1-2; 7 nucleotides agree with TRBD1. CDR3 length: 13 residues. V shed 4 bases, J shed 4 bases, and the junction held 3 bases outside the gene matches. In germline, CDR1 is LNHDA, CDR2 SQIVND (reference sequence).

The V gene is TRBV19, the J gene TRBJ2-5; D is perhaps TRBD1 (5 bases). Germline V gene sequence: CDR1 LNHDA, CDR2 SQIVND (reference sequence). V lost 2 bases, J lost 5 bases, and 12 bases lay in between. CDR3 length: 14 residues. The CDR3 loop is CASSIIQGGETQYF. CDR3 DNA: TGTGCCAGTAGTATAATCCAGGGTGGCGAGACCCAGTACTTC.

V usage is TRBV6-6 and J usage is TRBJ1-2; D call uncertain. CDR1 and CDR2 (germline): MNHNY, SVGAGI (reference sequence). Trimming removed 2 bases at V and 5 bases at J, with 9 bases between. This CDR3 has 13 residues. The CDR3, as DNA: TGTGCCAGCAGTTACCTTACAGAATATGGCTACACCTTC. It codes for CASSYLTEYGYTF.

V gene TRBV7-9 combines with J gene TRBJ1-4; TRBD1 might be the D (6 bases). Germline CDR1 is SEHNR and CDR2 is FQNEAQ (reference sequence). This CDR3 is built from 15 residues. Between the trimmed V and J ends, which lost 3 bases and 8 bases, there was a span of 16 bases. The CDR3 DNA follows: TGTGCCAGCAGCTTCGGGACATCCGAGGGGGAAAAACTGTTTTTT. This sequence encodes CASSFGTSEGEKLFF.

CDR3: CASSKGGGLGDTQYF. CDR3 in DNA: TGTGCCAGCAGCAAGGGGGGAGGGCTCGGAGATACGCAGTATTTT. The chain joins TRBV21-1 to TRBJ2-3; no check of the table's D call, TRBD2, against the DNA was made. TRBV21-1 represents a pseudogene. This CDR3 contains 15 residues.

V gene TRBV6-6 combines with J gene TRBJ1-1; possible D gene TRBD1, 5 bases. The germline V gene encodes CDR1 MNHNY and CDR2 SVGAGI (reference sequence). The V end was cut by 7 bases, the J end by 1 base, with 13 bases between. The CDR3 length is 14 residues. The CDR3 DNA is TGTGCCAGCACCTACGGGGGTTCGAACACTGAAGCTTTCTTT. It codes for CASTYGGSNTEAFF.

The rearrangement joins TRBV27 to TRBJ2-2; 9 bases are shared with TRBD1. The V segment lost 3 bases and the J segment 2 bases; nucleotides outside the gene matches: 7. Looked up from germline, CDR1 is MNHEY and CDR2 is SMNVEV (reference sequence). This CDR3 has 17 amino acids. The CDR3 DNA sequence: TGTGCCAGCAGTTTGACCCGGACAGGGGCCAACACCGGGGAGCTGTTTTTT. It is translated as CASSLTRTGANTGELFF.

The rearrangement joins TRBV6-2 or TRBV6-3 to TRBJ1-2; TRBD1 aligns across 9 bases. The junction had 0 bases not matched to a gene; V was cut back by 4 bases and J by 6 bases. The CDR3 sequence is 12 residues long. Germline CDR1 is MNHEY and CDR2 is SVGEGT. The CDR3, as DNA: TGTGCCAGCAGTTGGGACAGGGATGGCTACACCTTC. Residues: CASSWDRDGYTF.

The DNA for the CDR3 is TGTGCCAGCAGCTTAGATTACAGGGAGGGGGGCTACACCTTC. Translating gives CASSLDYREGGYTF. The chain links TRBV7-2 to TRBJ1-2, with D possibly being TRBD1 (6 bases). The V gene lost 1 base and the J gene lost 8 bases, with 14 bases spanning the gap. Per germline, CDR1 SGHTA and CDR2 FQGNSA. CDR3 length equals 14 residues.

This sequence joins TRBV2 and TRBJ2-3, with 8 bases aligning to TRBD2. There are 15 residues in the CDR3. The germline V gene encodes CDR1 SNHLY and CDR2 FYNNEI. Unmatched junction bases numbered 12, after V lost 7 bases and J lost 6 bases. CDR3 amino acids: CASIPGGGPGDTQYF. CDR3 DNA: TGTGCCAGCATCCCCGGGGGGGGACCTGGGGATACGCAGTATTTT.

This chain uses TRBV30 with TRBJ2-5; 9 nucleotides align to TRBD2. The V gene's germline CDR1 is GTSNPN and CDR2 SVGIG (reference sequence). J lost 4 bases, V lost 5 bases, and 2 bases had no gene match. The CDR3 runs 12 residues. The CDR3 here is CAWGGRGETQYF. As DNA, the CDR3 is TGTGCCTGGGGCGGGAGGGGAGAGACCCAGTACTTC.

This chain joins TRBV28 and TRBJ1-2; D might be TRBD1 (5 bases). CDR1 and CDR2 from the germline V gene are MDHEN and SYDVKM. CDR3 size: 13 residues. Trimming shortened V by 3 bases and J by 4 bases, and 9 bases separated the two germline ends. CDR3 DNA sequence: TGTGCCAGCAGTTTGAGGGGACTCTATGGCTACACCTTC. As protein: CASSLRGLYGYTF.

This chain links TRBV5-6 with TRBJ2-5; 10 bases line up with TRBD2. CDR1 is SGHDT and CDR2 is YYEEEE in the germline V gene. This CDR3 contains 16 residues. Trimming cost V 0 bases and J 7 bases; bases outside gene matches: 9. CDR3 bases: TGTGCCAGCAGCTTGGTGTTAGCGGGAGGTCTTGCGACCCAGTACTTC. Translating it yields CASSLVLAGGLATQYF. Variable domain in full (rest from reference TRBV5-6 and TRBJ2-5): DAGVTQSPTHLIKTRGQQVTLRCSPKSGHDTVSWYQQALGQGPQFIFQYYEEEERQRGNFPDRFSGHQFPNYSSELNVNALLLGDSALYLCASSLVLAGGLATQYFGPGTRLLVL.

J is TRBJ2-5 and V is TRBV7-2; TRBD1 matches 7 bases. The CDR3 is made up of 15 amino acids. Per germline, CDR1 SGHTA and CDR2 FQGNSA. The trim removed 3 bases at V and 7 bases at J, leaving 11 bases unmatched. CDR3 in DNA: TGTGCCAGCAGCTTTCTTCTAGGGGGCGCGGGGACCCAGTACTTC. It encodes CASSFLLGGAGTQYF.

The chain is built from TRBV29-1 and TRBJ2-5, with 7 bases aligning to TRBD1. V shed 7 bases and J 1 base; nucleotides not matched to a gene: 6. The CDR3 runs to 13 residues. CDR1 and CDR2 (germline): SQVTM, ANQGSEA. As DNA, the CDR3 is TGCAGCGGGGAACAGGGGTCCCAAGAGACCCAGTACTTC. Translating gives CSGEQGSQETQYF. The whole variable domain, remainder taken from reference TRBV29-1 and TRBJ2-5, is SAVISQKPSRDICQRGTSLTIQCQVDSQVTMMFWYRQQPGQSLTLIATANQGSEATYESGFVIDKFPISRPNLTFSTLTVSNMSPEDSSIYLCSGEQGSQETQYFGPGTRLLVL.

This sequence joins TRBV28 and TRBJ2-7; TRBD2 is a possible D gene (5 bases). V lost 3 bases to trimming and J lost 3 bases, with 12 bases between them. This CDR3 is 14 amino acids long. The germline V gene has CDR1 MDHEN and CDR2 SYDVKM. The DNA for the CDR3 is TGTGCCAGCAGTTTGTTTCAGCGGCTCTACGAGCAGTACTTC. As protein: CASSLFQRLYEQYF.

The chain carries TRBV2 and TRBJ2-7; tentatively, D is TRBD1 (6 bases). Germline CDR1 is SNHLY and CDR2 is FYNNEI. The CDR3 consists of 16 residues. V was trimmed by 4 bases and J by 7 bases, leaving 23 bases between them. Here the CDR3 reads CASSGAKDSSSWEQYF. The DNA of the CDR3 is TGTGCCAGCAGTGGAGCAAAGGACAGTTCCTCTTGGGAGCAGTACTTC.

The gene calls are TRBV5-5 and TRBJ2-2; 13 bases map to TRBD2. From germline, CDR1 is SGHKS and CDR2 YYEKEE (reference sequence). This CDR3 has 15 residues. Germline trimming cut 5 bases from V and 6 bases from J; bases unmatched to any gene: 4. As DNA, the CDR3 is TGTGCCAGCAGACCGGGACTAGCGGGACCCGGGGAGCTGTTTTTT. Translated, it gives CASRPGLAGPGELFF.

This chain joins TRBV2 and TRBJ2-7; no clear D. Germline V lookup: CDR1 SNHLY, CDR2 FYNNEI. V lost 2 bases and J 2 bases, leaving 4 bases between the germline ends. The CDR3 loop spans 12 amino acids. The CDR3 loop reads CASSEQTYEQYF. In nucleotides, the CDR3 is TGTGCCAGCAGTGAACAAACCTACGAGCAGTACTTC. The entire variable domain, with the rest obtained from reference TRBV2 and TRBJ2-7, is as follows: EPEVTQTPSHQVTQMGQEVILRCVPISNHLYFYWYRQILGQKVEFLVSFYNNEISEKSEIFDDQFSVERPDGSNFTLKIRSTKLEDSAMYFCASSEQTYEQYFGPGTRLTVT.

The gene calls are TRBV18 and TRBJ2-1; TRBD2 matches 11 bases. The CDR3 is made up of 15 amino acids. CDR1 is KGHSH, CDR2 LQKENI, per germline. Trimming took 0 bases from V and 5 from J; bases not matched to a gene: 0. The CDR3 sequence: CASSPPGLADNEQFF. As DNA, the CDR3 is TGTGCCAGCTCACCACCGGGACTAGCGGACAATGAGCAGTTCTTC.

The CDR3 DNA is TGCGCCAGCAGCTTGGAGGGACAACGAACCTATGGCTACACCTTC. Its translation is CASSLEGQRTYGYTF. The rearrangement links TRBV5-1 to TRBJ1-2; D might be TRBD1 (6 bases). In germline, CDR1 is SGHRS, CDR2 YFSETQ. The length of the CDR3 is 15 residues. V lost 0 bases, J lost 4 bases, and 13 bases lay in between.

The gene calls are TRBV15 and TRBJ2-1, with 9 bases aligning to TRBD2. The germline CDR1 and CDR2 sequences are LNHNV and YYDKDF (reference sequence). Trimming removed 9 bases from V and 7 bases from J; junction bases left unmatched: 10. CDR3 size: 14 residues. The CDR3 sequence: CATRAAGGPNEQFF. The CDR3 region has the DNA TGTGCCACGAGGGCGGCGGGGGGGCCAAATGAGCAGTTCTTC.

The chain couples TRBV24-1 to TRBJ2-2; 9 bases are a match to TRBD1. The germline CDR1 and CDR2 sequences are KGHDR and SFDVKD. V dropped 1 base and J dropped 4; count of bases not matched to a gene: 3. This CDR3 spans 16 amino acids. CDR3 sequence reads: CATSDLPGQGTGELFF. The CDR3, as DNA: TGTGCCACCAGTGATTTACCGGGACAGGGCACCGGGGAGCTGTTTTTT.

The chain combines TRBV6-5 with TRBJ2-7, with 9 bases aligning to TRBD2. V gave up 2 bases and J gave up 3 bases; unmatched junction bases: 5. Germline-derived CDR1 and CDR2 are MNHEY and SVGAGI. This CDR3 contains 15 residues. The CDR3 here is CASSYASGGNYEQYF. The DNA for the CDR3 is TGTGCCAGCAGTTACGCCAGCGGGGGGAACTACGAGCAGTACTTC.

V gene TRBV7-8 combines with J gene TRBJ1-6, with D possibly being TRBD1 (6 bases). Germline V gives CDR1 SGHVS, CDR2 FQNEAQ. The length of the CDR3 is 15 residues. V was shortened by 6 bases and J by 3 bases, with 12 bases between the two germline ends. The CDR3 sequence: CASRGGQIYNSPLHF. The CDR3 bases are TGTGCCAGCAGGGGCGGACAGATCTATAATTCACCCCTCCACTTT.

This rearrangement joins TRBV11-2 to TRBJ2-5, with 7 nucleotides matching TRBD2. CDR1 and CDR2 (germline): SGHAT, FQNNGV. CDR3 length: 15 amino acids. V was clipped by 6 bases and J by 3 bases; unmatched bases: 10. As DNA, the CDR3 is TGTGCCAGCAGGGAGTGGGGGAGCGGGAAAGAGACCCAGTACTTC. This gives the protein CASREWGSGKETQYF.

V is TRBV11-2 and J is TRBJ2-3; tentative D call: TRBD2 (5 bases). CDR1 and CDR2 from the germline V gene are SGHAT and FQNNGV. The CDR3 has 16 amino acids. Deletions cut 2 bases from V and 4 bases from J, with 16 bases between. CDR3 residues: CASSLLMGEGADTQYF. The CDR3 nucleotides read TGTGCCAGCAGCTTACTAATGGGCGAGGGCGCAGATACGCAGTATTTT.

The chain carries TRBV29-1 and TRBJ1-4; D not certain. The germline CDR1 and CDR2 sequences are SQVTM and ANQGSEA. CDR3 length equals 14 residues. With 2 bases removed from V and 3 bases from J, the gap between germline ends came to 10 bases. The CDR3 DNA sequence: TGCAGCGTTGAAATGAGGCTGGCTAATGAAAAACTGTTTTTT. Its protein product is CSVEMRLANEKLFF. Variable domain in full (rest from reference TRBV29-1 and TRBJ1-4): SAVISQKPSRDICQRGTSLTIQCQVDSQVTMMFWYRQQPGQSLTLIATANQGSEATYESGFVIDKFPISRPNLTFSTLTVSNMSPEDSSIYLCSVEMRLANEKLFFGSGTQLSVL.

This sequence joins TRBV9 and TRBJ2-7; the D is unclear. Trimming shortened V by 0 bases and J by 3 bases, and 13 bases separated the two germline ends. From germline, CDR1 is SGDLS and CDR2 YYNGEE. The CDR3 has 15 amino acids. The CDR3 coding sequence is TGTGCCAGCAGCGTAGGTCCCCGCGCCGACTACGAGCAGTACTTC. It specifies CASSVGPRADYEQYF.

J is TRBJ2-2 and V is TRBV7-6; 8 bases line up with TRBD1. V lost 1 base, J lost 4 bases, and 5 bases stayed unmatched. Per germline, CDR1 SGHVS and CDR2 FNYEAQ. The CDR3 runs to 16 residues. CDR3 loop: CASSLVDRGGTGELFF. The DNA of the CDR3 is TGTGCCAGCAGCTTAGTCGACAGGGGTGGCACCGGGGAGCTGTTTTTT.